The T cell receptor beta chain under discussion was sequenced for a study of identical twins. Study results and caveats: Insertions ran lower in abundant cord blood beta clonotypes, though not in memory repertoires. Conclusions leaned on cross-sectional statistical analysis and did not track the same donors over time. Monozygotic twin pairs showed more out-of-frame TCR alpha sharing than models estimated.

This clonotype has more than one count but fewer than ten. Its antigen is currently unknown. Each CDR3 protein gets one entry after TCRdb re-called the 5' RACE reads with MiXCR. The sample has some 900,000 distinct CDR3 sequences; about 12% are singletons. The CDR3 spans 15 residues. The V gene's germline CDR1 is SEHNR and CDR2 FQNEAQ (reference sequence). The V segment lost 3 bases and the J segment 4 bases; nucleotides outside the gene matches: 7. Separately, the same data were catalogued under a study of yellow fever vaccine responses in identical twins. That work contributes: Twins' vaccine T cell response reportedly seemed partly convergent, partly personalized.

V is TRBV7-9 and J is TRBJ2-5; 8 nucleotides line up with TRBD1. The sequence came from a woman aged 18-35 years in good health. The sample comprised PBMCs. CDR3 sequence: CASSFKGTGGETQYF. CDR3 in DNA: TGTGCCAGCAGCTTCAAGGGGACAGGTGGAGAGACCCAGTACTTC.